This T cell receptor beta chain is drawn from a study of untreated major depressive disorder. Study-wide points: TRBV05-01 (Vbeta 5.1) usage was higher in CD4+ T cells of depressed patients than controls. Sequencing showed nonsignificant TRBV25-01 and TRBV02-01 differences matching flow cytometry.

This clone was counted a single time. Its matching antigen is unknown. Each depressed patient was pairwise matched to a non-depressed control for sex, age, current smoking status and body mass index. No major medical conditions, Axis I/II comorbidities, regular medication, or illicit drugs. Around 30 ml of peripheral blood was collected per donor. This CDR3 contains 14 residues. V dropped 5 bases and J dropped 10 bases, with 23 bases sitting between them. The germline gives CDR1 SQVTM, CDR2 ANQGSEA. The protocol was immunoSEQ multiplex PCR, while the TCRdb copy is restricted to in-frame clones and leaves out a portion. The table has about 20,000 clones, 92% seen once.

Sequenced sample: CD4+ T cells from PBMCs. This sequence joins TRBV29-1 and TRBJ1-1; possible D gene TRBD1, 6 bases. This sequence originates from a woman aged 40 to 50 with major depressive disorder. In nucleotides, the CDR3 is TGCAGCGTTAAAATTGCGGCGGGCAGGGGCTTAGCTTTCTTT. This gives the protein CSVKIAAGRGLAFF.